This section outlines one T cell receptor (beta chain) sequence together with its context. Only in-frame clones appear in the TCRdb table, and some are missing; sequencing was by immunoSEQ multiplex PCR. The table records about 120,000 clones, 80% to 90% of them present only once. This entry belongs to a study of blood T cell repertoires in COVID-19. The germline V gene encodes CDR1 SEHNR and CDR2 FQNEAQ (reference sequence). V was cut by 6 bases and J by 5 bases, with 22 bases left in between. The CDR3 has 16 amino acids. The source of this sequence is a human donor in a cohort sampled during active COVID-19. The chain carries TRBV7-9 and TRBJ2-5; D may be TRBD2 (6 bases). Source material: peripheral blood. CDR3 residues: CASSPSRDSFRETQYF. CDR3 bases: TGTGCCAGCAGTCCCTCCCGGGACTCCTTCAGGGAGACCCAGTACTTC.